Listed below are T cell receptor beta chains from one sample, sequenced in a study of T cell responses to AZD1222 COVID-19 vaccine. The method was immunoSEQ multiplex PCR; TCRdb's version includes in-frame clones alone and lacks a portion of them. The data show 140,000 to 150,000 clones, 80% to 90% seen once. Material: peripheral blood, obtained on day 0 of AZD1222 vaccination. The receptor source for this set is an adult in good health. Both conserved end residues are part of each CDR3. The D gene is left open where the match is weak. Clone size is stated in some rows and not others, as once, few, many or a class when expanded.

clone_size d_call j_call v_call cdr3_nt cdr3_aa
. . TRBJ1-5 TRBV27 TGTGCCAGCAGTTTATTTGCAGGGTCTTCGCCCCAGCATTTT CASSLFAGSSPQHF
. . TRBJ1-1 TRBV5-6 TGTGCCAGCAGCTTGGGGCAGCGAGAAGCTTTCTTT CASSLGQREAFF
. . TRBJ1-4 TRBV2 TGTGCCAGCATCTCAACTCAGCTGGGCCATGCGCTCCTGTTTTTT CASISTQLGHALLFF
. . TRBJ1-2 TRBV12-5 TGTGCTAGTGCAGCAGGCAGGGATCGGTATGGTGGCTACACCTTC CASAAGRDRYGGYTF
few . TRBJ2-1 TRBV6-5 TGTGCCAGCAGCGACATAGGGACCTTTTTAGGGCAGTTCTTC CASSDIGTFLGQFF
. . TRBJ2-5 TRBV2 TGTGCCAGCAGTGTGGAGGTTCAAGAGACCCAGTACTTC CASSVEVQETQYF
. . TRBJ2-3 TRBV4-2 TGTGCCAGCAGCCAAGCTGCCGGGAGCACAGATACGCAGTATTTT CASSQAAGSTDTQYF
. TRBD1 TRBJ1-1 TRBV6-6 TGTGCCACCTTGGACAGGGGATATATGAACACTGAAGCTTTCTTT CATLDRGYMNTEAFF
. . TRBJ2-1 TRBV11-3 TGTGCCAGCAGCTTATGGGGGGCGGGTGAGCAGTTCTTC CASSLWGAGEQFF
. . TRBJ1-2 TRBV6-5 TGTGCCAGCAGTTTCCGGAGCCTGGCGGGCGGCTACACCTTC CASSFRSLAGGYTF
. . TRBJ1-2 TRBV7-9 TGTGCCAGCAGCTTGAGATATAACTATGGCTACACCTTC CASSLRYNYGYTF
. . TRBJ1-1 TRBV5-6 TGTGCCAGCAGCTTGGCCGGGCAGGGGAGGTCTGAAGCTTTCTTT CASSLAGQGRSEAFF
once TRBD2 TRBJ2-1 TRBV6-4 TGTGCCAGCAGTGACTCGGCGGGGGGAAGGGTTAATGAGCAGTTCTTC CASSDSAGGRVNEQFF
. TRBD2 TRBJ2-1 TRBV6-1 TGTGCCAGCAGTGAGACTAGCGAGTACAATGAGCAGTTCTTC CASSETSEYNEQFF
. . TRBJ2-7 TRBV29-1 TGCAGCGTTTATAGCTCCTACGAGCAGTACTTC CSVYSSYEQYF
once TRBD1 TRBJ2-7 TRBV28 TGTGCCAGCAGTTTGGCGACAGGGGGCATCGAGCAGTACTTC CASSLATGGIEQYF
. TRBD2 TRBJ2-1 TRBV7-8 TGTGCCAGCGGTACTAGCGGGGGGGTATTAAATGAGCAGTTCTTC CASGTSGGVLNEQFF
. TRBD1 TRBJ1-1 TRBV6-5 TGTGCCAGCAGTCACGGACAGGGCACTGAAGCTTTCTTT CASSHGQGTEAFF
. . TRBJ2-5 TRBV3-1/TRBV3-2 TGTGCCAGCAGCCTCCTAGGGGCCAGAGAGACCCAGTACTTC CASSLLGARETQYF
. . TRBJ1-4 TRBV30 TGTGCCTGGACTGAGCCCTACTTAATGAAAGAACTGTTTTTT CAWTEPYLMKELFF
. . TRBJ1-6 TRBV21-1 TGTGCCAGCAGCAACGCCCTAGGCAGGGGAAATTCACCCCTCCACTTT CASSNALGRGNSPLHF
. . TRBJ2-7 TRBV4-1 TGCGCCAGCAGCCCTCTGCCCTTCGAGCTCGCCTACGAGCAGTACTTC CASSPLPFELAYEQYF
. . TRBJ1-1 TRBV27 TGTGCCAGTTACAGTTCCGGCCATTTGAACACTGAAGCTTTCTTT CASYSSGHLNTEAFF
. . TRBJ1-5 TRBV2 TGTGCCAGCAGTGGGGGAGATAATCAGCCCCAGCATTTT CASSGGDNQPQHF
. TRBD1 TRBJ1-5 TRBV7-8 TGTGCCAGCACCCGACGAGGGGAGGGACAGTTTATTCAGCCCCAGCATTTT CASTRRGEGQFIQPQHF
. . TRBJ2-5 TRBV12-5 TGTGCTAGTGGGTGGACCCAGGAGTTGGAGACCCAGTACTTC CASGWTQELETQYF
. . TRBJ1-1 TRBV2 TGTGCCAGCAGTGTTAGAGGTAGCTCAGTTCGTACGGCTTTCTTT CASSVRGSSVRTAFF
. . TRBJ1-6 TRBV6-4 TGTGCCAGCAGTGTTACACTCATCAGGGCGTCGAATTCACCCCTCCACTTT CASSVTLIRASNSPLHF
. . TRBJ2-5 TRBV7-2 TGTGCCAGCAGCTTAGAAAACAGGGGGAGGGGAGAGACCCAGTACTTC CASSLENRGRGETQYF
once TRBD2 TRBJ2-7 TRBV4-1 TGCGCCAGCAGCCGTGGGACTAGCGGGGGCTCCTACGAGCAGTACTTC CASSRGTSGGSYEQYF
. . TRBJ2-6 TRBV6-1 TGTGCCAGCAGTGAAGAAGACAGCTCTGGGGCCAACGTCCTGACTTTC CASSEEDSSGANVLTF
. . TRBJ1-2 TRBV12-3/TRBV12-4 TGTGCCACTCGGGGAATGGGTAACTATGGCTACACCTTC CATRGMGNYGYTF
. . TRBJ2-7 TRBV6-5 TGTGCCAGCAGTTACTCGAGTACAGGGATTAACGAGCAGTACTTC CASSYSSTGINEQYF
. . TRBJ1-2 TRBV14 TGTGCCAGCAGCCAGGCCCGGGGGAGAGGAGGTGGCTACACCTTC CASSQARGRGGGYTF
. . TRBJ2-1 TRBV30 TGTGCGCAGGAGGGAGGGGGGCCTGAGCAGTTCTTC CAQEGGGPEQFF
. TRBD2 TRBJ2-3 TRBV19 TGTGCCAGTAGGCAACCCGGGGGGGCGGAGGATACGCAGTATTTT CASRQPGGAEDTQYF
. TRBD2 TRBJ2-3 TRBV20-1 TGCAGTGCTAGTGCTAGCGGGAGGGCAGATACGCAGTATTTT CSASASGRADTQYF
. . TRBJ1-1 TRBV2 TGTGCCAGCAATCGGGGGCTGGGCACTGAAGCTTTCTTT CASNRGLGTEAFF
few . TRBJ1-5 TRBV6-6 TGTGCCAGCACTATGGGGCTTCAGCCCCAGCATTTT CASTMGLQPQHF
. TRBD1 TRBJ1-6 TRBV11-2 TGTGCCAGCAGCCTATCTACAGGGGGAGCGCGGTATAATTCACCCCTCCACTTT CASSLSTGGARYNSPLHF
. TRBD1 TRBJ1-2 TRBV2 TGTGCCAGCAGGGAACTCTCAGGGGGAAGCGGCTACACCTTC CASRELSGGSGYTF
. . TRBJ2-3 TRBV29-1 TGCAGCGTTGTGGGCTGGTCCACAGATACGCAGTATTTT CSVVGWSTDTQYF
. . TRBJ1-2 TRBV27 TGTGCCAGCAGTTCGTCAGGGAATTGGAATGGCTACACCTTC CASSSSGNWNGYTF
. TRBD1 TRBJ1-1 TRBV30 TGTGCCTGGAGTGCGGGGACAGGGACCACTGAAGCTTTCTTT CAWSAGTGTTEAFF
. TRBD2 TRBJ2-5 TRBV2 TGTGCCACCGTTAAAGGACTAGCGGGAGAGACCCAGTACTTC CATVKGLAGETQYF
. . TRBJ2-7 TRBV30 TGTGCCTGGAGTGGTTTTAGAAGCACCTACGAGCAGTACTTC CAWSGFRSTYEQYF
. TRBD2 TRBJ2-1 TRBV19 TGTGCCAGTAGTCTATTAGCGGGGGAAACATACAATGAGCAGTTCTTC CASSLLAGETYNEQFF
. TRBD1 TRBJ1-4 TRBV5-6 TGTGCCAGCAGCTCGAGGGCAGGGGGCTGGTATGAAAAACTGTTTTTT CASSSRAGGWYEKLFF
. TRBD1 TRBJ1-5 TRBV7-9 TGTGCCAGCAGCCTAGGTCGGACAGGGGAGGATCAGCCCCAGCATTTT CASSLGRTGEDQPQHF
. . TRBJ2-5 TRBV18 TGTGCCAGCTCACCAGGGTACCAAGAGACCCAGTACTTC CASSPGYQETQYF
. TRBD2 TRBJ2-3 TRBV6-5 TGTGCCAGTTGGACTAGCGGGAGGGGAATTTTT CASWTSGRGIF
. TRBD1 TRBJ1-1 TRBV4-2 TGTGCCAGCAGCCAAGTGCGTCAGGGGGCCAGAAACACTGAAGCTTTCTTT CASSQVRQGARNTEAFF
. TRBD1 TRBJ2-7 TRBV18 TGTGCCAGCTCACTATCAAACTCGGGACAGGGATCATACGAGCAGTACTTC CASSLSNSGQGSYEQYF
few TRBD1 TRBJ2-7 TRBV24-1 TGTGCCACTTCACAGGGGGCCAAGTACGAGCAGTACTTC CATSQGAKYEQYF
. . TRBJ2-1 TRBV9 TGTGCCAGCAGCGTTGGGGGGGCCTCCTACAATGAGCAGTTCTTC CASSVGGASYNEQFF
. . TRBJ1-5 TRBV12-5 TGTGCTAGTGCTCCAGGGGCCAATCAGCCCCAGCATTTT CASAPGANQPQHF
. . TRBJ2-2 TRBV13 TGTGCCAGCAGCTTTTATCATGTCTCCGGGGAGCTGTTTTTT CASSFYHVSGELFF
. . TRBJ1-4 TRBV18 TGTGCCAGCTCACCGAGGCAGGAGATGAGGAAACTGTTTTTT CASSPRQEMRKLFF
. . TRBJ2-1 TRBV2 TGTGCCAGTTGGTCATGGGAGGAGGAGCAGTTCTTC CASWSWEEEQFF
. . TRBJ1-1 TRBV12-3/TRBV12-4 TGTGCCAGCAGCCTCCGGGGTGAAGCTTTCTTT CASSLRGEAFF